These T cell receptor beta chains were read from a single sample in a study of blood T cell repertoires in COVID-19. TCRdb's table, derived via immunoSEQ multiplex PCR, lists solely in-frame clones and lacks some. The sample has approximately 120,000 clones, about 85% seen once; the top ten hold under 3.5%. Sequencing was done on a sample of peripheral blood. These TCRs come from a woman at least 80 years old with COVID-19, enrolled during active disease. Both conserved end residues are part of each CDR3. Fields, in order: D gene, clone size, J gene, V gene, CDR3 DNA, CDR3 protein. The D gene is left open where the match is weak. Size values are once, few and many counts, or a class for expanded clones, and some rows have none.

.	.	TRBJ2-1	TRBV6-5	TGTGCCAGCAGTTCTTCCGGGACATTTGAGCAGTTCTTC	CASSSSGTFEQFF
TRBD1	.	TRBJ1-1	TRBV10-3	TGTGCCATCAGTGTACAGGGGATAACTGAAGCTTTCTTT	CAISVQGITEAFF
.	.	TRBJ1-5	TRBV9	TGTGCCAGCAGCGTAGCCGGAGATAGCAATCAGCCCCAGCATTTT	CASSVAGDSNQPQHF
TRBD1	.	TRBJ2-3	TRBV5-1	TGCGCCAGCAGCGTGGGACAGGGTGGGGACACAGATACGCAGTATTTT	CASSVGQGGDTDTQYF
.	.	TRBJ2-7	TRBV27	TGTGCCAGCAGTTTCTCTGGGGCCGAGCAGTACTTC	CASSFSGAEQYF
TRBD1	.	TRBJ2-5	TRBV6-5	TGTGCCAGCAGCCGAACCGGGACAGGGCAAGAGACCCAGTACTTC	CASSRTGTGQETQYF
.	.	TRBJ2-6	TRBV15	TGTGCCACCAGCAGAGAACAGGGTTACGCCAACGTCCTGACTTTC	CATSREQGYANVLTF
.	.	TRBJ2-7	TRBV12-3/TRBV12-4	TGTGCCAGCAGTTCTCTCTACGAGCAGTACTTC	CASSSLYEQYF
TRBD1	.	TRBJ1-2	TRBV19	TGTGCCAGTAGTATCCGGGACAGCCTCTCCGGCTACACCTTC	CASSIRDSLSGYTF
.	.	TRBJ1-5	TRBV19	TGTGCCAGTAGTACGTTGGGGCAGGAGTCAAGCAATCAGCCCCAGCATTTT	CASSTLGQESSNQPQHF
TRBD1	.	TRBJ2-3	TRBV24-1	TGTGCCACCAGTGCAGGGGGCTTAGATACGCAGTATTTT	CATSAGGLDTQYF
.	.	TRBJ1-1	TRBV28	TGTGCCACTAATACCGGGACTGAAGCTTTCTTT	CATNTGTEAFF
TRBD1	.	TRBJ2-7	TRBV5-6	TGTGCCAGCAGCGTCGTTTCCACAGGGGGCCGGGAGCAGTACTTC	CASSVVSTGGREQYF
TRBD1	.	TRBJ1-2	TRBV7-8	TGTGCCAGCAGCCTACTAAGACAGGGGTTTTATGGCTACACCTTC	CASSLLRQGFYGYTF
.	few	TRBJ2-2	TRBV5-5	TGTGCCAGCAGCTTCCGACTGGCATCGAACACCGGGGAGCTGTTTTTT	CASSFRLASNTGELFF
.	.	TRBJ2-1	TRBV14	TGTGCCAGCAGCCCTAGGCTGGCATACAATGAGCAGTTCTTC	CASSPRLAYNEQFF
.	.	TRBJ1-1	TRBV2	TGTGCCAGCAGTGAGAGGGGAGGGGCGAACACTGAAGCTTTCTTT	CASSERGGANTEAFF
.	.	TRBJ1-1	TRBV28	TGTGCCAGCAGTCCAGACAGGTCAGAACCCCGCCCTGAAGCTTTCTTT	CASSPDRSEPRPEAFF
TRBD1	once	TRBJ1-4	TRBV5-8	TGTGCCAGCAGCCGTATGACAGGGTTGACTAATGAAAAACTGTTTTTT	CASSRMTGLTNEKLFF
TRBD2	.	TRBJ2-4	TRBV7-3	TGTGCCAGCAGCTTAGCCGGGGGGAACGGAGCCAAAAACATTCAGTACTTC	CASSLAGGNGAKNIQYF